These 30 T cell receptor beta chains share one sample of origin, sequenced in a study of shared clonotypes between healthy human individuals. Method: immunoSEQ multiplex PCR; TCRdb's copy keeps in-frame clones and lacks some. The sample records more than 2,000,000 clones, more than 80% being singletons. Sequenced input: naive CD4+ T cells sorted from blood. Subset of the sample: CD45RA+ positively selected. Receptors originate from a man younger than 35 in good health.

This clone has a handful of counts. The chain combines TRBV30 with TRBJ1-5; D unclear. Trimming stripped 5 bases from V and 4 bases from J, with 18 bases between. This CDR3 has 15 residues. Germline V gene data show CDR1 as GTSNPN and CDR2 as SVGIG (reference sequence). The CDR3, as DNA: TGTGCCTGGGCGACCCGGGATCTAGGAAATCAGCCCCAGCATTTT. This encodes CAWATRDLGNQPQHF.

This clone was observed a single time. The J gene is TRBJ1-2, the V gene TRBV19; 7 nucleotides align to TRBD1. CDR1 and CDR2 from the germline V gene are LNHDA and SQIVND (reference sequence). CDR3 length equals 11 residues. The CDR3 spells CATRQGPGYTF. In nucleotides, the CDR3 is TGTGCTACTCGACAGGGTCCTGGCTACACCTTC.

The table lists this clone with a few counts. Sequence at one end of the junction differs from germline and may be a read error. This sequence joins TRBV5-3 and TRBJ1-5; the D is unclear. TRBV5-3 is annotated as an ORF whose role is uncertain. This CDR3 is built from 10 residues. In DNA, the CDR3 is TGTGCCAGAAGCGTACGGACGGGGTACTTT. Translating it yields CARSVRTGYF.

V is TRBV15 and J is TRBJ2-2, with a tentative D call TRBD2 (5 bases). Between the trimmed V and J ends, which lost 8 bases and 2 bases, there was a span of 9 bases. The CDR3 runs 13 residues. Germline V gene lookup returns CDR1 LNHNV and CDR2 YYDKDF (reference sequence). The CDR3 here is CATLPGNTGELFF. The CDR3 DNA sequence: TGTGCCACCCTCCCGGGAAACACCGGGGAGCTGTTTTTT.

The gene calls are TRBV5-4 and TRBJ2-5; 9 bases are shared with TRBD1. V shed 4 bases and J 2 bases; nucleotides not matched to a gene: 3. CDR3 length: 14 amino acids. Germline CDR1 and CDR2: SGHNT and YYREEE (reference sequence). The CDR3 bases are TGTGCCAGCAGCGCTGACAGGGGGCAAGAGACCCAGTACTTC. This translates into CASSADRGQETQYF.

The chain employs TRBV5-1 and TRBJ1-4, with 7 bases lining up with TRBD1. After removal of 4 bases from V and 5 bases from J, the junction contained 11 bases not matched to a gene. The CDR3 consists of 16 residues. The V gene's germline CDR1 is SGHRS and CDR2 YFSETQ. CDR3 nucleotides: TGCGCCAGCAGCCCGACTGAGGGGGCGGGGAATGAAAAACTGTTTTTT. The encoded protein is CASSPTEGAGNEKLFF.

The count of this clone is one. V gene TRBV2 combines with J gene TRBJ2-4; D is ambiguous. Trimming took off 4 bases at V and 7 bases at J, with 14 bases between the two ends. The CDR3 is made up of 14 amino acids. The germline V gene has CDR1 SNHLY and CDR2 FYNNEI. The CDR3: CASSGGLGWNIQYF. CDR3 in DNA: TGTGCCAGCAGTGGGGGATTGGGGTGGAACATTCAGTACTTC.

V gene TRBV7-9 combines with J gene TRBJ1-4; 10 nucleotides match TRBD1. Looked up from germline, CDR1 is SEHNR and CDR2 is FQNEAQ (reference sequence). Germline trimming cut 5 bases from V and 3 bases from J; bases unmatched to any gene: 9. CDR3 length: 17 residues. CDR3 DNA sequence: TGTGCCAGCAGCCCGGGACAGGGGACGCGTGCTAATGAAAAACTGTTTTTT. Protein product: CASSPGQGTRANEKLFF.

The CDR3 nucleotides are TGCGCCAGCAGTGAGTCATCGGGCCGGGAGACCCAGTACTTC. It codes for CASSESSGRETQYF. The chain has TRBV10-1 and TRBJ2-5; D not resolved. Trimming shortened V by 0 bases and J by 5 bases, and 10 bases separated the two germline ends. This CDR3 spans 14 amino acids. CDR1 and CDR2 from the germline V gene are WNHNN and SYGVQD (reference sequence).

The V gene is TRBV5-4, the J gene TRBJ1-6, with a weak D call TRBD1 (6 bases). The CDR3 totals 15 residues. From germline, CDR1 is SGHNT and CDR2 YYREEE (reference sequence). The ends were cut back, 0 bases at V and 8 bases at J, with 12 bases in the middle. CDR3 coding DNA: TGTGCCAGCAGCTTGGTAGGAGGGGGTGATTCACCCCTCCACTTT. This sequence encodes CASSLVGGGDSPLHF.

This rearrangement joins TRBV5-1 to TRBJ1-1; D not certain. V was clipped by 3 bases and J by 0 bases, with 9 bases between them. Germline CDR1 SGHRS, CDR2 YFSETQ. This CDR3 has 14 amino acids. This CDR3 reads CASSSDLVNTEAFF. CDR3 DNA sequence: TGCGCCAGCAGCTCCGACTTAGTGAACACTGAAGCTTTCTTT.

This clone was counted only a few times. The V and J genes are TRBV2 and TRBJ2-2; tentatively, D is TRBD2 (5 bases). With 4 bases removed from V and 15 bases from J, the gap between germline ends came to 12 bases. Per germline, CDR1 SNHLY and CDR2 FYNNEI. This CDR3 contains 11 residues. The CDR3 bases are TGTGCCAGCAGTGTAGTCGCCGGGGTGTTTTTT. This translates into CASSVVAGVFF. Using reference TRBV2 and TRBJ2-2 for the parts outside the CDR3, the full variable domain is EPEVTQTPSHQVTQMGQEVILRCVPISNHLYFYWYRQILGQKVEFLVSFYNNEISEKSEIFDDQFSVERPDGSNFTLKIRSTKLEDSAMYFCASSVVAGVFFGEGSRLTVL.

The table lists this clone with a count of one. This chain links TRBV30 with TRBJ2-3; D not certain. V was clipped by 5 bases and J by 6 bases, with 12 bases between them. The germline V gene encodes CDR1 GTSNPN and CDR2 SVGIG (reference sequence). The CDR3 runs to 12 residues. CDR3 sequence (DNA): TGTGCCTGGGGCCGCCTTTGGGATACGCAGTATTTT. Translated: CAWGRLWDTQYF.

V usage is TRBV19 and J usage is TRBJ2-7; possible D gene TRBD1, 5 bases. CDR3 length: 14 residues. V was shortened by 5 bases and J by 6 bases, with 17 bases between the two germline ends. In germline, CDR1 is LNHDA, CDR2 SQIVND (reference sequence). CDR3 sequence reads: CASSVAGLVFEQYF. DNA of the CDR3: TGTGCCAGTAGTGTGGCAGGGTTGGTGTTCGAGCAGTACTTC.

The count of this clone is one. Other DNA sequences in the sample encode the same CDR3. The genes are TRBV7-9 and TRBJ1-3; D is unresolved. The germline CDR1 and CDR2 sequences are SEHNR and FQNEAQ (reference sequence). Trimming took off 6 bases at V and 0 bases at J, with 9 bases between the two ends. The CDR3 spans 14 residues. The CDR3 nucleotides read TGTGCCAGCAGTTTCGACCTCTCTGGAAACACCATATATTTT. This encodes CASSFDLSGNTIYF.

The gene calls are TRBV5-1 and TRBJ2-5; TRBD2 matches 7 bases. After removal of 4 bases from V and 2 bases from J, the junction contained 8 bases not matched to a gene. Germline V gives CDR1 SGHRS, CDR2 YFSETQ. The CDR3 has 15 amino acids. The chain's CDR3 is CASSPSGNPQETQYF. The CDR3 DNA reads TGCGCCAGCAGCCCGAGCGGGAACCCACAAGAGACCCAGTACTTC.

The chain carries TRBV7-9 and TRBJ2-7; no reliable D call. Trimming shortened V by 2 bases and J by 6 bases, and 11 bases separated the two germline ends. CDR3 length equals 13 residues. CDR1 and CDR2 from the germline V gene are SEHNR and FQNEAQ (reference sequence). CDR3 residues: CASSLKGPGEQYF. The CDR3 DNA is TGTGCCAGCAGCTTAAAGGGCCCTGGCGAGCAGTACTTC. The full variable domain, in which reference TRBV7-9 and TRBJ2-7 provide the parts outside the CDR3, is DTGVSQNPRHKITKRGQNVTFRCDPISEHNRLYWYRQTLGQGPEFLTYFQNEAQLEKSRLLSDRFSAERPKGSFSTLEIQRTEQGDSAMYLCASSLKGPGEQYFGPGTRLTVT.

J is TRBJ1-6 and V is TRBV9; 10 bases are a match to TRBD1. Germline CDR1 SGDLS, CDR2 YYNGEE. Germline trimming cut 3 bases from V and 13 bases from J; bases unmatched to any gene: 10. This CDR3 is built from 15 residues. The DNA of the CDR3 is TGTGCCAGCAGCGAAACTCGGGACAGGGGTTTTCCCCTCCACTTT. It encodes CASSETRDRGFPLHF.

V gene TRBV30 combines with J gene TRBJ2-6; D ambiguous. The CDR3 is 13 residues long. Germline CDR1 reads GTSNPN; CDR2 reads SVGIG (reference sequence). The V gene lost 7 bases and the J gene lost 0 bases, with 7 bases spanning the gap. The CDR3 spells CAYQYSGANVLTF. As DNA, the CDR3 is TGTGCCTACCAGTACTCTGGGGCCAACGTCCTGACTTTC.

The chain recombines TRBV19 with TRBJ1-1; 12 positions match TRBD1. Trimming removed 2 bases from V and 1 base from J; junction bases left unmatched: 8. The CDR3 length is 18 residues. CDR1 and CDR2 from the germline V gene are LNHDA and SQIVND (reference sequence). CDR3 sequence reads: CASSISPGQGAQNTEAFF. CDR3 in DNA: TGTGCCAGTAGTATAAGCCCGGGACAGGGGGCTCAGAACACTGAAGCTTTCTTT.

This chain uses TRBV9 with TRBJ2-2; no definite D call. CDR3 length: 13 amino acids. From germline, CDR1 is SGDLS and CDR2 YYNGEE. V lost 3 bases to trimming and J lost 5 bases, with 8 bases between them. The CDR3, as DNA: TGTGCCAGCAGCGGGCAGACGACCGGGGAGCTGTTTTTT. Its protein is CASSGQTTGELFF.

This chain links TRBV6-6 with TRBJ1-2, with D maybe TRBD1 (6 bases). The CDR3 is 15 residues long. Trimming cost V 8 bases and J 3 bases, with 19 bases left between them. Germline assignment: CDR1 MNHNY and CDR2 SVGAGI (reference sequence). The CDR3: CASGPRDKIDYGYTF. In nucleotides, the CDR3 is TGTGCCAGCGGACCGAGGGACAAAATAGACTATGGCTACACCTTC.

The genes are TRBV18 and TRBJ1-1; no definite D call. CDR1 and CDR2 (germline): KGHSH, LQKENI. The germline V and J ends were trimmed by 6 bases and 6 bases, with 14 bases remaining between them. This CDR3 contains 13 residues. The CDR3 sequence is CASSPTSGAEAFF. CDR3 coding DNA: TGTGCCAGCTCCCCCACCTCGGGAGCTGAAGCTTTCTTT.

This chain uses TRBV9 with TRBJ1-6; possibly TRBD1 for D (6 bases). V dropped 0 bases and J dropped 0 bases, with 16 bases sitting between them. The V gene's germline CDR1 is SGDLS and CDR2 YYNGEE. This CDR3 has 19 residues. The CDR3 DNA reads TGTGCCAGCAGCGTAGCTGGGGGGACAATGGGCTCCTATAATTCACCCCTCCACTTT. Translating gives CASSVAGGTMGSYNSPLHF.

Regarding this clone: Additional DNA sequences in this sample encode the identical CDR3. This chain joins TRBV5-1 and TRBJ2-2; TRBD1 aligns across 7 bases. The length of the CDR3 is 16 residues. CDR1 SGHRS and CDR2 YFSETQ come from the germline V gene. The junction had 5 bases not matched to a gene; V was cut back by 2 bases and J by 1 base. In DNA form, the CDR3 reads TGCGCCAGCAGCTTATCGGGACAGAGGAACACCGGGGAGCTGTTTTTT. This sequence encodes CASSLSGQRNTGELFF.

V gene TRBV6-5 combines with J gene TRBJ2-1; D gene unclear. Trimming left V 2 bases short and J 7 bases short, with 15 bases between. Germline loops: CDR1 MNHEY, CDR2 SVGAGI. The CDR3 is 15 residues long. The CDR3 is CASSYALAARNEQFF. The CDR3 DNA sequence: TGTGCCAGCAGTTACGCGTTGGCCGCTCGGAATGAGCAGTTCTTC.

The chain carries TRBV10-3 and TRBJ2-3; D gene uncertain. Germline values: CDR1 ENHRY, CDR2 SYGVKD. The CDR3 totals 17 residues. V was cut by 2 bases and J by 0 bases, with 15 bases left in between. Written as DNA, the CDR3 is TGTGCCATCAGTGAGCCGAATTCAGCATTTAGCACAGATACGCAGTATTTT. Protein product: CAISEPNSAFSTDTQYF.

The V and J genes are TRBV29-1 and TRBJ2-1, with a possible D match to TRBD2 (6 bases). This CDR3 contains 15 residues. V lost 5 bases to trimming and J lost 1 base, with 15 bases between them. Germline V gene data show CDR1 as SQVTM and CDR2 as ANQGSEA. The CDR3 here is CSVLIIGGSYNEQFF. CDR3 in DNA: TGCAGCGTTCTAATCATTGGAGGGTCCTACAATGAGCAGTTCTTC.

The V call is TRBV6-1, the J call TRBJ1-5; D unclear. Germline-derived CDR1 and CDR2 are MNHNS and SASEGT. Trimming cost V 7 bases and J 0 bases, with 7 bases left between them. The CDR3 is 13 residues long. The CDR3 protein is CASKVDSNQPQHF. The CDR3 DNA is TGTGCCAGCAAGGTGGATAGCAATCAGCCCCAGCATTTT.

CDR3 sequence reads: CSPGTFTDTQYF. CDR3 DNA sequence: TGCAGCCCCGGGACCTTCACAGATACGCAGTATTTT. This chain connects TRBV29-1 to TRBJ2-3; D may be TRBD1 or TRBD2 (5 bases each). This CDR3 is 12 amino acids long. Trimming stripped 8 bases from V and 2 bases from J, with 11 bases between. Germline CDR1 SQVTM, CDR2 ANQGSEA.